This TCR beta chain was recovered during a study of cytomegalovirus exposure and HLA in healthy donors. Whole-study findings and limits: Immune exposure information available was restricted to CMV serostatus.

Comment on this clone: Antigen unknown. Additional DNA sequences in this sample encode the identical CDR3.

Germline V gives CDR1 SGDLS, CDR2 YYNGEE. The CDR3 length is 16 residues. Trimming pared 0 bases from V and 3 bases from J, leaving 14 bases between. The PCR contained 60 Vbeta and 13 Jbeta primers. TCRdb's copy holds only in-frame clones and misses some; the assay was immunoSEQ multiplex PCR. The sample lists roughly 120,000 clones; around 83% were seen once. Material for sequencing was PBMCs. The origin of this receptor is a woman aged 18-29 years in good health and CMV-seropositive. The chain couples TRBV9 to TRBJ2-3, with D maybe TRBD1 (5 bases). CDR3 in amino acids: CASSVGGRGDTDTQYF. The CDR3 coding sequence is TGTGCCAGCAGCGTAGGTGGAAGGGGCGATACAGATACGCAGTATTTT.